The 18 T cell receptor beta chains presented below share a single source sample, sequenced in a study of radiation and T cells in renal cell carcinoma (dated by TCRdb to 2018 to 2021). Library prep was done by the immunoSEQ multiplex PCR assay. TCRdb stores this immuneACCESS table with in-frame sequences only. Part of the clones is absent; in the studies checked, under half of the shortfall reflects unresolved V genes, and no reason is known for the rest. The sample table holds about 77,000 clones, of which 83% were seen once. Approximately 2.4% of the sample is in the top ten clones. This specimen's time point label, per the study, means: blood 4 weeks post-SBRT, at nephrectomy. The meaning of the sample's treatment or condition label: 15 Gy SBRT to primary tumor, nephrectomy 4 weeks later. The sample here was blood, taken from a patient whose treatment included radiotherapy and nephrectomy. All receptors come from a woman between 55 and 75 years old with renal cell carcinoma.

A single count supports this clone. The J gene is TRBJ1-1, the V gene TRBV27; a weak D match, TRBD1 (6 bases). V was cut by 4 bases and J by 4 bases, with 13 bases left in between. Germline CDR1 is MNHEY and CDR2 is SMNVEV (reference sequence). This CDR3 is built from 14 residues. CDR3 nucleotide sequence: TGTGCCAGCAGTTCCTACAGGGCTGGCACTGAAGCTTTCTTT. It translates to CASSSYRAGTEAFF.

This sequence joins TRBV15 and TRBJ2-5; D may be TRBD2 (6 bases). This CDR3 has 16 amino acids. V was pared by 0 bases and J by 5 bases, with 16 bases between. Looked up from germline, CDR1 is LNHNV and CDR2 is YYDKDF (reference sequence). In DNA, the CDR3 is TGTGCCACCAGCAGAGACCCAACGCGGGGTGGGGAGACCCAGTACTTC. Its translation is CATSRDPTRGGETQYF. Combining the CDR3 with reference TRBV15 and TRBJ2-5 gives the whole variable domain DAMVIQNPRYQVTQFGKPVTLSCSQTLNHNVMYWYQQKSSQAPKLLFHYYDKDFNNEADTPDNFQSRRPNTSFCFLDIRSPGLGDTAMYLCATSRDPTRGGETQYFGPGTRLLVL.

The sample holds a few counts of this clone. As DNA, the CDR3 is TGTGCCAGTAGTATAGGAGCCGGGCCACAGCCCCAGCATTTT. It codes for CASSIGAGPQPQHF. The chain carries TRBV19 and TRBJ1-5; D gene ambiguous. Germline V gene lookup returns CDR1 LNHDA and CDR2 SQIVND (reference sequence). The V end was cut by 1 base, the J end by 7 bases, with 11 bases between. This CDR3 region has 14 residues.

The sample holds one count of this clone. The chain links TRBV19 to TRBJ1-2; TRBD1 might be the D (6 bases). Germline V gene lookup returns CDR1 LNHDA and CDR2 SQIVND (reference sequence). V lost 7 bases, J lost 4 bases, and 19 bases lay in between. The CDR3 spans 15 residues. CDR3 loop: CASKRTLGGGYGYTF. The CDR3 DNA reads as TGTGCCAGTAAGAGAACCTTGGGAGGGGGCTATGGCTACACCTTC. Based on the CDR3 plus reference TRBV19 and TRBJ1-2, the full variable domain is DGGITQSPKYLFRKEGQNVTLSCEQNLNHDAMYWYRQDPGQGLRLIYYSQIVNDFQKGDIAEGYSVSREKKESFPLTVTSAQKNPTAFYLCASKRTLGGGYGYTFGSGTRLTVV.

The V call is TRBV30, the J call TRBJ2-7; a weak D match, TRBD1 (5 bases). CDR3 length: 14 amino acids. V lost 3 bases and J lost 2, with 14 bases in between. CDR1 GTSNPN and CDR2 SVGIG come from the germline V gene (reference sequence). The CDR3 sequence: CAWSPGGATYEQYF. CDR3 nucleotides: TGTGCCTGGAGCCCAGGTGGGGCCACCTACGAGCAGTACTTC.

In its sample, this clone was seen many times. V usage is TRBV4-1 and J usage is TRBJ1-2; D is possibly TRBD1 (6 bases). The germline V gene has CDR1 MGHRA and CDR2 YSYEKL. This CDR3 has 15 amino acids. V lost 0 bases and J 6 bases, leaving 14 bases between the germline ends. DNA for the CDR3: TGCGCCAGCAGCCAAGATTCTACATCAGGGGATGGCTACACCTTC. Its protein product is CASSQDSTSGDGYTF.

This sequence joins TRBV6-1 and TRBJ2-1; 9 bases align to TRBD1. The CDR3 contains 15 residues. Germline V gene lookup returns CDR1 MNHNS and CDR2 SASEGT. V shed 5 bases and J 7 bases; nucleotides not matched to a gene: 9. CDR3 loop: CASSTNRGLGNEQFF. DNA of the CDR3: TGTGCCAGCAGTACCAACAGGGGGCTCGGGAATGAGCAGTTCTTC.

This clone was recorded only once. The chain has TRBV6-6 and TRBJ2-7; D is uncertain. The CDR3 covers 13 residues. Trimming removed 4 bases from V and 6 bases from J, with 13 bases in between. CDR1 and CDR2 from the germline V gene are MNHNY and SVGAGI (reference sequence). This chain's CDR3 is CASSSQRWGEQYF. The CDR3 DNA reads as TGTGCCAGCAGTTCGCAGAGGTGGGGCGAGCAGTACTTC.

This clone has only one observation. Here the CDR3 DNA reads TGCGCCAGGACCACTAGCGGGCGGCACGAGCAGTACTTC. Translating it yields CARTTSGRHEQYF. The chain is built from TRBV4-3 and TRBJ2-7, with 9 bases that match TRBD2. V shed 9 bases and J 5 bases; nucleotides not matched to a gene: 8. Germline V lookup: CDR1 LGHNA, CDR2 YSLEER. The CDR3 has 13 amino acids.

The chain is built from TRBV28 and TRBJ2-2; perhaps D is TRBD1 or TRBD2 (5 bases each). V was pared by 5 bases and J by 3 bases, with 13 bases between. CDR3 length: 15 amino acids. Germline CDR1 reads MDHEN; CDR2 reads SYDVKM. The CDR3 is CASSPERGYTGELFF. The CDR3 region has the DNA TGTGCCAGCAGTCCCGAGAGGGGTTACACCGGGGAGCTGTTTTTT. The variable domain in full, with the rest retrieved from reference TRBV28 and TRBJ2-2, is DVKVTQSSRYLVKRTGEKVFLECVQDMDHENMFWYRQDPGLGLRLIYFSYDVKMKEKGDIPEGYSVSREKKERFSLILESASTNQTSMYLCASSPERGYTGELFFGEGSRLTVL.

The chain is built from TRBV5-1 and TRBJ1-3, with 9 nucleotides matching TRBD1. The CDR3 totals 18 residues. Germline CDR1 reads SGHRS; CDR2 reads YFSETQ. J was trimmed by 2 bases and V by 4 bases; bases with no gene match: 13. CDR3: CASSPGTGTGAAGNTIYF. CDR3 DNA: TGCGCCAGCAGCCCCGGGACAGGGACGGGGGCAGCTGGAAACACCATATATTTT.

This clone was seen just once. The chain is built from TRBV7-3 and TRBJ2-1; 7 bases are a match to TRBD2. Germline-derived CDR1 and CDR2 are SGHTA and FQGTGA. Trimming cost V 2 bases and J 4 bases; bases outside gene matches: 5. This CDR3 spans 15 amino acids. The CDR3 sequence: CASSLWASGYNEQFF. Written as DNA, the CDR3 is TGTGCCAGCAGCTTATGGGCTAGCGGATACAATGAGCAGTTCTTC.

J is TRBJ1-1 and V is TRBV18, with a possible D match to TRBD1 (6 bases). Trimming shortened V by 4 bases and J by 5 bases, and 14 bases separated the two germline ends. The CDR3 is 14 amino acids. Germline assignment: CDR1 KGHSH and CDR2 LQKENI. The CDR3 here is CASSRNPRGTEAFF. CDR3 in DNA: TGTGCCAGCTCACGCAACCCCAGGGGTACTGAAGCTTTCTTT. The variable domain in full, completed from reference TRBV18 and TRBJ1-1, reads NAGVMQNPRHLVRRRGQEARLRCSPMKGHSHVYWYRQLPEEGLKFMVYLQKENIIDESGMPKERFSAEFPKEGPSILRIQQVVRGDSAAYFCASSRNPRGTEAFFGQGTRLTVV.

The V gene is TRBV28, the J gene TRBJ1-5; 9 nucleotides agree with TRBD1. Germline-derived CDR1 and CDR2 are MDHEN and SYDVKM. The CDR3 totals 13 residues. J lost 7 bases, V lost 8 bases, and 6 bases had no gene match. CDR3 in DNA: TGTGCCAGCGGGACAGGGCCACCGCAGCCCCAGCATTTT. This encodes CASGTGPPQPQHF.

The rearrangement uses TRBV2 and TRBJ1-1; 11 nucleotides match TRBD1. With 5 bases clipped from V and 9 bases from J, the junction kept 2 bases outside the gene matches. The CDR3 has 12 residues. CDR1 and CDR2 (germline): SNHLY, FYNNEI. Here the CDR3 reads CASSRTGGQAFF. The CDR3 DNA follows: TGTGCCAGCAGTCGGACAGGGGGCCAAGCTTTCTTT.

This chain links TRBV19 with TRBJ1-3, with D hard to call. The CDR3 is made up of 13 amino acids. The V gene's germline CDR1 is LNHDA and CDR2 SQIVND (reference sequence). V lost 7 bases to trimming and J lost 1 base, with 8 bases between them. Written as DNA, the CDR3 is TGTGCCAGTACTCTATTGTCTGGAAACACCATATATTTT. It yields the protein CASTLLSGNTIYF.

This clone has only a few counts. This CDR3 reads CASSSRLGTGTTEAFF. Written as DNA, the CDR3 is TGTGCCAGCAGCTCCCGCCTCGGGACAGGGACGACTGAAGCTTTCTTT. The gene calls are TRBV9 and TRBJ1-1; 9 bases align to TRBD1. J gave up 5 bases and V 4 bases, and 12 bases lay outside the gene matches. Germline V gene data show CDR1 as SGDLS and CDR2 as YYNGEE. This CDR3 is built from 16 residues.

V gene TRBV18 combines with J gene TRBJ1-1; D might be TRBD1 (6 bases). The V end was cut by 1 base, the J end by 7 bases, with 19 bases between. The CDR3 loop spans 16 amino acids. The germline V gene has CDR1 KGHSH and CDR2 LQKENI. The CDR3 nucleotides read TGTGCCAGCTCACCACAGCCTACAGGGTCCCCGGGTGAAGCTTTCTTT. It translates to CASSPQPTGSPGEAFF.